Listed below are T cell receptor beta chains from one sample, sequenced in a study of T cell changes during pregnancy in multiple sclerosis. Clones were sequenced by immunoSEQ multiplex PCR, and TCRdb holds only the in-frame ones, with some missing. Of some 80,000 clones in the sample, 70% to 90% were seen once. Here the sequenced sample was peripheral blood, taken in the first trimester of pregnancy. Receptor source: a female donor in good health, enrolled as a control in a pregnancy study. Both conserved end residues are part of each CDR3. A D gene is named only where the DNA matches it firmly. Expanded clones are given a class, and other clones once, few, many or no size at all.

abundance,j_gene,d_gene,len,v_gene,CDR3nt,CDR3aa
-,TRBJ2-7,TRBD1,16,TRBV14,TGTGCCAGCAGCCAAGGAGGGGGACAGGGGCGATACGAGCAGTACTTC,CASSQGGGQGRYEQYF
-,TRBJ2-1,-,15,TRBV5-1,TGCGCCAGCAGCTTGGCGGTTAGCGCGGACAATGAGCAGTTCTTC,CASSLAVSADNEQFF
-,TRBJ1-1,TRBD1,12,TRBV6-6,TGTGCCAGCAGTTCGGGACAGCAAGAAGCTTTCTTT,CASSSGQQEAFF
-,TRBJ2-1,-,14,TRBV25-1,TGTGCCAGCAGTGAGGGGGGGCCTCGCAATGAGCAGTTCTTC,CASSEGGPRNEQFF
-,TRBJ2-1,TRBD2,16,TRBV4-2,TGTGCCAGCAGCCAAGGGCCCAGCGGCGGGGGGGATGAGCAGTTCTTC,CASSQGPSGGGDEQFF
once,TRBJ1-1,TRBD1,14,TRBV19,TGTGCCAGTAGTTCCCAGGGGGTGGGCACTGAAGCTTTCTTT,CASSSQGVGTEAFF
-,TRBJ2-5,TRBD2,15,TRBV19,TGTGCCAGTAGGAGGACTAGCGGGGGCCAAGAGACCCAGTACTTC,CASRRTSGGQETQYF
once,TRBJ2-7,-,13,TRBV27,TGTGCCAGCAGGGTGGCATTACCCCACGAGCAGTACTTC,CASRVALPHEQYF
-,TRBJ2-7,-,15,TRBV7-2,TGTGCCAGCAGCCCTGGCGGGGGCGCGCCCTACGAGCAGTACTTC,CASSPGGGAPYEQYF
once,TRBJ2-3,TRBD1,15,TRBV5-1,TGCGCCAGCAGCACAGGACAGGGCAGCACAGATACGCAGTATTTT,CASSTGQGSTDTQYF
-,TRBJ2-2,TRBD2,15,TRBV7-2,TGTGCCAGCAGCCCACGGGGGGAGAACACCGGGGAGCTGTTTTTT,CASSPRGENTGELFF
few,TRBJ1-2,-,11,TRBV27,TGTGCCAGCAGTTTCAGCGATGGCTACACCTTC,CASSFSDGYTF
once,TRBJ1-2,TRBD1,12,TRBV19,TGTGCCAGTGGTCACAGGGGCGCTGGCTACACCTTC,CASGHRGAGYTF
-,TRBJ2-2,TRBD1,15,TRBV7-2,TGTGCCAGCAGCTCGAGAGACAGGGCGGTCGGGGAGCTGTTTTTT,CASSSRDRAVGELFF
-,TRBJ2-1,-,15,TRBV7-2,TGTGCCAGCACGACCGGGGGGCGCTCCTACAATGAGCAGTTCTTC,CASTTGGRSYNEQFF